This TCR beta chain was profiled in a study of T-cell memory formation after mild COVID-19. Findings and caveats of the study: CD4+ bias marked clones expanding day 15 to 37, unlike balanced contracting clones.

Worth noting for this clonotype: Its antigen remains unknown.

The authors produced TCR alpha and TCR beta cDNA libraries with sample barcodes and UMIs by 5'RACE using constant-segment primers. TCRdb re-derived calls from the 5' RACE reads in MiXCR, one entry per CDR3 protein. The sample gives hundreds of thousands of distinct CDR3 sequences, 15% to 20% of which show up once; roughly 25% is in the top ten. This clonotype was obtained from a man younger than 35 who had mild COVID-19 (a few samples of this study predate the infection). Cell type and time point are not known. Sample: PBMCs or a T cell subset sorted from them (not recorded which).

The CDR3 spells CASGPDTGELFF. In DNA, the CDR3 is TGTGCCAGCGGGCCCGACACCGGGGAGCTGTTTTTT. V and J are TRBV7-3 and TRBJ2-2; no firm D call. The CDR3 is 12 residues long. The germline V and J ends were trimmed by 8 bases and 3 bases, with 7 bases remaining between them. Germline V gene sequence: CDR1 SGHTA, CDR2 FQGTGA.